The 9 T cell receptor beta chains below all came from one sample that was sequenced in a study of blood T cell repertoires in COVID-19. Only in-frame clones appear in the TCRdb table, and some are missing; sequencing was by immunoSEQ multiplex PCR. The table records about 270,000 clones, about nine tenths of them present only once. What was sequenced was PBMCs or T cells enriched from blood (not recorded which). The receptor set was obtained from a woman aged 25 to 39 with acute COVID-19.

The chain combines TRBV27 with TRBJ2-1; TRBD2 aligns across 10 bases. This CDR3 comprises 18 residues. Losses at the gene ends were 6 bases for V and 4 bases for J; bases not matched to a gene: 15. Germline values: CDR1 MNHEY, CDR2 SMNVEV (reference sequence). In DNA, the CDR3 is TGTGCCAGCAGCCAAATGGGACTAGCGATCGCACCATACAATGAGCAGTTCTTC. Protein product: CASSQMGLAIAPYNEQFF.

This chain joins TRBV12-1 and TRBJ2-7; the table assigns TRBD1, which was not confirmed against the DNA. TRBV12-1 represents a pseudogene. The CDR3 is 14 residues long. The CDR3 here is CASSFGRGQDEQYF. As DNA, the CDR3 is TGTGCCAGCAGCTTTGGTAGGGGGCAGGACGAGCAGTACTTC.

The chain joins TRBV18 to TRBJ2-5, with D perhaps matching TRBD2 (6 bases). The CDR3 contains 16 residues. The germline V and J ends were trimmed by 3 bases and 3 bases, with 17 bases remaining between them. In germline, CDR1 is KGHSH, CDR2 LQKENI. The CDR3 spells CASSPSGRNREETQYF. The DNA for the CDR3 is TGTGCCAGCTCACCCTCGGGGAGGAATCGGGAAGAGACCCAGTACTTC.

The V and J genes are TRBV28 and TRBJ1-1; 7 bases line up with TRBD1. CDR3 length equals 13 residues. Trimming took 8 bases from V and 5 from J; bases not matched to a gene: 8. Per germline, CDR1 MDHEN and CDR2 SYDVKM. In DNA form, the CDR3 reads TGTGCCAGCGACAGGGTATCGGGGACTGAAGCTTTCTTT. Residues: CASDRVSGTEAFF.

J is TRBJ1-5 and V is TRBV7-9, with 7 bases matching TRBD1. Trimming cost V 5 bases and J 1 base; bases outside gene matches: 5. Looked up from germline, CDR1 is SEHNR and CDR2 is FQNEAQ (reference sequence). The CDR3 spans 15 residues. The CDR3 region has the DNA TGTGCCAGCAGCCTTCAGGGGGACAGCAATCAGCCCCAGCATTTT. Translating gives CASSLQGDSNQPQHF.

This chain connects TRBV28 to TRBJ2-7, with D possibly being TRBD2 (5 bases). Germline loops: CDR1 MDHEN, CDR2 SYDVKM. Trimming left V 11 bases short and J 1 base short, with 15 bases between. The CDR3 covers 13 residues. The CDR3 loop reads CACQKSGSYEQYF. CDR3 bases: TGTGCCTGTCAGAAATCGGGGTCCTACGAGCAGTACTTC.

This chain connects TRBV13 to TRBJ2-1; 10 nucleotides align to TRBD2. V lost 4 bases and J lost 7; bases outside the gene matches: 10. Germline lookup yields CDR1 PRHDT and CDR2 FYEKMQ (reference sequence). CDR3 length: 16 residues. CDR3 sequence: CASSSSSGRAGNEQFF. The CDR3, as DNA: TGTGCCAGCAGCTCGTCTAGCGGGAGAGCGGGGAATGAGCAGTTCTTC.

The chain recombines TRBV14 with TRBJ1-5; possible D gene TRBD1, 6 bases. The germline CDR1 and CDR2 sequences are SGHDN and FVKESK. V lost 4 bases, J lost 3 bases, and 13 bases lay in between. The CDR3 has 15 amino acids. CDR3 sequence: CASSRDTGTNQPQHF. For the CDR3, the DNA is TGTGCCAGCAGCCGGGACACCGGCACCAATCAGCCCCAGCATTTT.

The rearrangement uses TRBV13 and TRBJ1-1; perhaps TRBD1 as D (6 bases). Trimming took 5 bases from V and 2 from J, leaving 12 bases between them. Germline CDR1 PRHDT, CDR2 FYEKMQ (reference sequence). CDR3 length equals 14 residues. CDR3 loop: CASSRRTDNTEAFF. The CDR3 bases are TGTGCCAGCAGCAGAAGGACAGATAACACTGAAGCTTTCTTT.